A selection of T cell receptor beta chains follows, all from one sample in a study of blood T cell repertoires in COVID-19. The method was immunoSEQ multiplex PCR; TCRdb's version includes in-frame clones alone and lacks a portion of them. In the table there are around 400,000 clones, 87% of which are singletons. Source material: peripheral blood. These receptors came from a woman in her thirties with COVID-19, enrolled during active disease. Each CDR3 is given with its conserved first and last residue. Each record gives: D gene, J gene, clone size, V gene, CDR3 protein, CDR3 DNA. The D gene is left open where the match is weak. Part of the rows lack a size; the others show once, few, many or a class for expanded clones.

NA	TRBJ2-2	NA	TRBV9	CASSLRGQNTGELFF	TGTGCCAGCAGCCTTAGAGGTCAGAACACCGGGGAGCTGTTTTTT
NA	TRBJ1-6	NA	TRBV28	CASSLPKSPLHF	TGTGCCAGCAGTTTACCAAAATCACCCCTCCACTTT
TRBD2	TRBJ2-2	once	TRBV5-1	CASNRELAVNTGELFF	TGCGCCAGCAACCGCGAACTAGCGGTGAACACCGGGGAGCTGTTTTTT
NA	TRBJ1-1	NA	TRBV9	CASSVGSGQGIGNTEAFF	TGTGCCAGCAGCGTAGGTAGTGGCCAGGGGATTGGGAACACTGAAGCTTTCTTT
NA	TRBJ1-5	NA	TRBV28	CASHGVGAPNQPQHF	TGTGCCAGTCACGGAGTGGGGGCTCCCAATCAGCCCCAGCATTTT
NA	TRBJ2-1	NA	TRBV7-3	CASSLLGYGEQFF	TGTGCCAGCAGCTTATTAGGTTACGGGGAGCAGTTCTTC
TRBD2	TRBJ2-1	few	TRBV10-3	CASGLAGYEQFF	TGTGCCTCGGGACTAGCGGGATATGAGCAGTTCTTC
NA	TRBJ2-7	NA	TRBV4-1	CASSQDLNVNSYEQYF	TGCGCCAGCAGCCAAGATCTAAATGTGAACTCCTACGAGCAGTACTTC
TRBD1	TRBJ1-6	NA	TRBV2	CASSGARQGRNSPLHF	TGTGCCAGCAGTGGGGCCCGACAGGGTAGGAATTCACCCCTCCACTTT
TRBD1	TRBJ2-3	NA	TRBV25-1	CASSELRQGAADTQYF	TGTGCCAGCAGTGAATTGAGGCAGGGGGCCGCAGATACGCAGTATTTT
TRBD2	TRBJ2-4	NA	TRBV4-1	CASSQEGGRGRTKNIQYF	TGCGCCAGCAGCCAAGAAGGCGGGCGCGGGAGAACCAAAAACATTCAGTACTTC
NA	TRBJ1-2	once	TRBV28	CASRQVFGYTF	TGTGCCAGCCGACAGGTCTTTGGCTACACCTTC
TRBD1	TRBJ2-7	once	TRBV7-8	CASSLAGTVISEQYF	TGTGCCAGCAGCTTAGCCGGGACAGTCATCAGCGAGCAGTACTTC
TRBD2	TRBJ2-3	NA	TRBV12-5	CASGLVRVAGGTDTQYF	TGTGCTAGTGGTTTGGTACGCGTAGCGGGTGGTACAGATACGCAGTATTTT
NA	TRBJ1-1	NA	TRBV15	CATSREGRAGTEAFF	TGTGCCACCAGCAGAGAGGGCAGGGCGGGGACTGAAGCTTTCTTT
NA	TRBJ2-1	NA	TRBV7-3	CASSTTGYEQFF	TGTGCCAGCAGCACCACAGGGTATGAGCAGTTCTTC
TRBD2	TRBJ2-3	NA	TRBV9	CASSPTSGGADTQYF	TGTGCCAGCAGCCCTACTAGCGGGGGGGCAGATACGCAGTATTTT
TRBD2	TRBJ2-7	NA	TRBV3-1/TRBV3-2	CASSHQLAGGPYYEQYF	TGTGCCAGCAGCCATCAACTAGCGGGAGGCCCCTACTACGAGCAGTACTTC
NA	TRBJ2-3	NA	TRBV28	CASSLIREGVGRDTQYF	TGTGCCAGCAGTTTAATTCGTGAGGGAGTTGGTAGAGATACGCAGTATTTT
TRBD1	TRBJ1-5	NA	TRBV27	CASSLTGTNQPQHF	TGTGCCAGCAGTTTGACAGGGACCAATCAGCCCCAGCATTTT
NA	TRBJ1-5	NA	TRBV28	CASSLPRDFNQPQHF	TGTGCCAGCAGTTTACCCAGGGATTTCAATCAGCCCCAGCATTTT
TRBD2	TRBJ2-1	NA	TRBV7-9	CASSYPLSGRGNEQFF	TGTGCCAGCAGCTACCCCCTCAGCGGGAGGGGCAATGAGCAGTTCTTC
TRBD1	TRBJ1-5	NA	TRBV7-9	CASSSTGEVNQPQHF	TGTGCCAGCAGCTCGACAGGGGAGGTCAATCAGCCCCAGCATTTT
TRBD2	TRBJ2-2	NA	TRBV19	CASRRGLAENTGELFF	TGTGCCAGTAGAAGGGGACTAGCGGAGAACACCGGGGAGCTGTTTTTT
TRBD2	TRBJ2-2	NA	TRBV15	CATSRGSIAGGTGELFF	TGTGCCACCAGCAGAGGGTCTATAGCGGGAGGCACCGGGGAGCTGTTTTTT
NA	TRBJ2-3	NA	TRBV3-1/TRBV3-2	CASSHRSGTSTDTQYF	TGTGCCAGCAGCCACCGATCCGGGACTAGCACAGATACGCAGTATTTT
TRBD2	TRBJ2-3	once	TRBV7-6	CASSPSSGSADTQYF	TGTGCCAGCAGCCCAAGTAGCGGGAGTGCCGATACGCAGTATTTT
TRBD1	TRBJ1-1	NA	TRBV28	CASSLTGVRTEAFF	TGTGCCAGCAGTTTGACAGGGGTTAGAACTGAAGCTTTCTTT
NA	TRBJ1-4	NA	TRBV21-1	CASSKAESPKEKLFF	TGTGCCAGCAGCAAAGCGGAGAGCCCCAAGGAAAAACTGTTTTTT
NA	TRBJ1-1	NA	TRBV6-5	CASSYSWAGMNTEAFF	TGTGCCAGCAGTTACTCGTGGGCAGGGATGAACACTGAAGCTTTCTTT
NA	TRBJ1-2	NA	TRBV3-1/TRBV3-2	CASSQDLSGGGLYGYTF	TGTGCCAGCAGCCAAGATTTGTCGGGGGGCGGATTATATGGCTACACCTTC
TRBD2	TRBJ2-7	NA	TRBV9	CASSVAGLAGSYEQYF	TGTGCCAGCAGCGTGGCTGGACTAGCGGGCTCCTACGAGCAGTACTTC
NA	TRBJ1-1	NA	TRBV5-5	CASSPAWGLDTEAFF	TGTGCCAGCAGCCCGGCGTGGGGGCTTGACACTGAAGCTTTCTTT
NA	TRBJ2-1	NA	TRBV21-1	CASSPTSADEQFF	TGTGCCAGCAGCCCGACTAGTGCGGATGAGCAGTTCTTC
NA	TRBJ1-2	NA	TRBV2	CASQGNYGYTF	TGTGCCAGCCAGGGTAACTATGGCTACACCTTC
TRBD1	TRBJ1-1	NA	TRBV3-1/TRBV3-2	CASSQVPRGIDTEAFF	TGTGCCAGCAGCCAAGTGCCCAGGGGGATAGACACTGAAGCTTTCTTT
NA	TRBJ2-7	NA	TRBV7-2	CASSSLGRGLGYEQYF	TGTGCCAGCAGCTCCCTCGGGAGGGGGCTAGGCTACGAGCAGTACTTC
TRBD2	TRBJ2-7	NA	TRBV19	CASSMTSGYEQYF	TGTGCCAGTAGTATGACTAGCGGCTACGAGCAGTACTTC
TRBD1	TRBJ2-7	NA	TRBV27	CASSLLGTGGDEQYF	TGTGCCAGCAGTTTATTGGGGACAGGGGGAGACGAGCAGTACTTC
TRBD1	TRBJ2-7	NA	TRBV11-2	CASSLGTGVAEQYF	TGTGCCAGCAGCCTGGGGACAGGGGTGGCCGAGCAGTACTTC
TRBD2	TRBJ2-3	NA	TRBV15	CATSRDRLAAFTDTQYF	TGTGCCACCAGCAGAGACCGACTAGCGGCCTTCACAGATACGCAGTATTTT
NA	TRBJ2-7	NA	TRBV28	CASSLSQGSGQYF	TGTGCCAGCAGTTTATCTCAGGGGTCGGGGCAGTACTTC
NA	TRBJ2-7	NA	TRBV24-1	CATSAGLVDEQYF	TGTGCCACCAGTGCAGGGTTAGTGGACGAGCAGTACTTC
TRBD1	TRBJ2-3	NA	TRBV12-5	CASGSGQGPDTQYF	TGTGCTAGTGGCTCGGGACAGGGGCCAGATACGCAGTATTTT
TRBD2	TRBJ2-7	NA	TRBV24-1	CATSESGGYEQYF	TGTGCCACCAGTGAATCGGGAGGCTACGAGCAGTACTTC
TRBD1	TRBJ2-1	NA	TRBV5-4	CASRSGGSYNEQFF	TGTGCCAGCAGGTCAGGGGGCTCCTACAATGAGCAGTTCTTC
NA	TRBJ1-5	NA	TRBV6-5	CASTGPYSNQPQHF	TGTGCCAGCACAGGGCCTTATAGCAATCAGCCCCAGCATTTT
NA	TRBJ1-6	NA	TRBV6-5	CASSSVRSSYNSPLHF	TGTGCCAGCAGTTCAGTCAGAAGCTCCTATAATTCACCCCTCCACTTT
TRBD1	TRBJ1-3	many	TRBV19	CASSTRDRRSGNTIYF	TGTGCCAGTAGTACGCGGGACAGGAGATCTGGAAACACCATATATTTT
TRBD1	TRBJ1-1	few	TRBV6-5	CASSSQGDTEAFF	TGTGCCAGCAGTTCCCAGGGGGACACTGAAGCTTTCTTT